Below, one T cell receptor (beta chain) is given with its context. What antigen it recognizes has not been identified. The record has no base qualities; no much larger clone is one base away. Inclusive of the bounding cysteine and phenylalanine, the CDR3 is 14 residues long. Only CDR3 DNA is held: 42 bases, read in frame from base 1. Trimming leaves V shorter by 5 bases and J shorter by 5 bases, with the junction holding 8 bases beyond the gene matches. Taken from the germline V gene, the CDR1 and CDR2 loops are SGHTA and FQGNSA. These data are taken from a study of CD8+CD57+ T cells in acquired aplastic anemia (dated by TCRdb to about 2018). Notes on the research overall: A mean of about 3 ug of DNA, ranging from roughly 0.18 to 30 ug, was extracted from sorted CD4+ and CD8+ cells. Healthy donor samples averaged approximately 10 million reads for CD4+ and roughly 11 million for CD8+ cells.

TCR repertoires of sorted CD4+ and CD8+ blood T cells from severe aplastic anemia patients and healthy subjects were deep-sequenced in the study. Ficoll-Paque density gradient centrifugation was used to isolate peripheral blood mononuclear cells. Before DNA extraction, CD4+ and CD8+ T cells were sorted with FACS or magnetic beads. Results the study describes overall, beyond this receptor: Around 27 CD8+ CDR3 sequences were found to be shared between patients and controls, but these sequences appeared to be highly expressed in patients and within the immunodominant clones of the patients. CD8+ Simpson's diversity did not differ significantly between patients and healthy controls (P=0.060).

TCR beta VDJ combination and CDR3 sequence profiling used genomic DNA as the template. An Illumina HiSeq 2000 was used for TCR repertoire sequencing. In the authors' own workflow: TRBV/TRBJ rearrangement plots, CDR3 size and DJ length profiles, and Simpson's diversity index were used to assess repertoires. The most abundant DNA sequence in the deep sequencing data was defined as the immunodominant clone. CDR3 amino acid sequences were checked for sharing between subjects and were compared against published repertoires and the VDJdb database. The public sequencing data were trimmed at Q25 with fastp and processed into clonotypes with MiXCR by TCRdb, which kept only in-frame beta chains. All rows with the same CDR3 protein become a single entry with the most common DNA and genes. The V and J calls, along with clone size, are taken from TCRdb and not from the paper's own processing. In all, the sample holds hundreds of thousands of distinct CDR3 sequences, and 65% to 80% of those were seen once. Clones ranked in the top ten supply 4% of the sample.

The chain was built from TRBV7-2 and TRBJ2-5; TRBD2 fits 7 bases in the junction. Sample: sorted CD4+, CD8+, or CD8+CD57+ T cells (not recorded which) from PBMCs. The clonotype originates from a human donor in good health, serving as a control. The CDR3 reads as follows: CASSTGTNRETQYF. The base sequence is TGTGCCAGCAGCACCGGGACTAACAGGGAGACCCAGTACTTC.